The rows below give T cell receptor beta chains drawn from one sample of a study of control samples from healthy donors and cancer patients. The protocol was immunoSEQ multiplex PCR, while the TCRdb copy is restricted to in-frame clones and leaves out a portion. The top ten clones hold approximately 9% of a sample with 100,000 to 150,000 clones, 87% of them seen once. Material for sequencing was blood. The source of these receptors is a man aged 40-49 years in good health. CDR3s include the opening cysteine and the closing phenylalanine or tryptophan. A D gene is named only where the DNA matches it firmly. Clone sizes are given selectively: once, few, many, or a class where the clone is expanded.

size,V,D,J,DNA,CDR3
.,TRBV4-1,TRBD1,TRBJ1-2,TGCGCCAGCAGCCAAATGACAGGGCCCTATGGCTACACCTTC,CASSQMTGPYGYTF
.,TRBV11-2,.,TRBJ1-6,TGTGCCAGCAGCTCCGGAGGGGGTATGGGTAATTCACCCCTCCACTTT,CASSSGGGMGNSPLHF
.,TRBV20-1,.,TRBJ2-1,TGCAGTGCCCAAACAATAAATGAGCAGTTCTTC,CSAQTINEQFF
.,TRBV30,TRBD2,TRBJ2-5,TGTGCCTGGAGTCCAGGGTGGCTAGCGGGCTCCCAAGAGACCCAGTACTTC,CAWSPGWLAGSQETQYF
.,TRBV18,TRBD1,TRBJ1-4,TGTGCCAGCTCACCAGGACAGGGGAGCGAAAAACTGTTTTTT,CASSPGQGSEKLFF
.,TRBV27,.,TRBJ2-1,TGTGCCAGCGGGATGGGGGGCGATGAGCAGTTCTTC,CASGMGGDEQFF
.,TRBV13,.,TRBJ2-1,TGTGCCAGCAGCTTAGGACGCAATGAGCAGTTCTTC,CASSLGRNEQFF
.,TRBV29-1,.,TRBJ1-2,TGCAGCGTTGGGGTAGACACAGCTAACTATGGCTACACCTTC,CSVGVDTANYGYTF
.,TRBV7-2,.,TRBJ1-4,TGTGCCAGCAGCTTAAAGACAAGCTCTAATGAAAAACTGTTTTTT,CASSLKTSSNEKLFF
.,TRBV30,.,TRBJ2-7,TGTGCCTGGGGCAGGGACATCAGGAGGCAGTACTTC,CAWGRDIRRQYF
.,TRBV7-2,.,TRBJ1-2,TGTGCCAGCAGCTCTGGACCTAACTATGGCTACACCTTC,CASSSGPNYGYTF
.,TRBV27,.,TRBJ1-1,TGTGCCAGCAGGCGGCTGAGGAACACTGAAGCTTTCTTT,CASRRLRNTEAFF
.,TRBV5-4,.,TRBJ2-1,TGTGCCAGCAGTCGCAGCTCCTACAATGAGCAGTTCTTC,CASSRSSYNEQFF
.,TRBV7-3,.,TRBJ1-1,TGTGCCAGCAGCTTGACGCAAAGCACTGAAGCTTTCTTT,CASSLTQSTEAFF
once,TRBV5-6,.,TRBJ2-6,TGTGCCAGGGTCTCTGGGGCCAACGTCCTGACTTTC,CARVSGANVLTF
.,TRBV18,.,TRBJ1-5,TGTGCCAGCTCACCCTCGGCCAGGGTCGGTCAGCCCCAGCATTTT,CASSPSARVGQPQHF
once,TRBV6-5,.,TRBJ2-2,TGTGCCAGCAGCCAGAACACCGGGGAGCTGTTTTTT,CASSQNTGELFF
.,TRBV4-3,.,TRBJ2-7,TGCGCCAGCAGCCAAGACAGGGGAGGCACCTACGAGCAGTACTTC,CASSQDRGGTYEQYF
.,TRBV13,.,TRBJ1-1,TGTGCCAGCAGCACGAGGGGGAGGACTGAAGCTTTCTTT,CASSTRGRTEAFF
.,TRBV24-1,TRBD1,TRBJ1-2,TGTGCCACCAGCGGGACAGGGGGCGCGGGCTACTATGGCTACACCTTC,CATSGTGGAGYYGYTF
.,TRBV2,TRBD1,TRBJ2-7,TGTGCCAGCAGTGAATGGGGACAGGGGCCCTACGAGCAGTACTTC,CASSEWGQGPYEQYF
.,TRBV10-1,TRBD2,TRBJ2-5,TGCGCCAGCAGTGACTCGGCTAGCGGGGTGGAGACCCAGTACTTC,CASSDSASGVETQYF
.,TRBV5-1,.,TRBJ2-3,TGCGCCAGCAGCTTGGATGGACCAGAGAGTTCAGATACGCAGTATTTT,CASSLDGPESSDTQYF
.,TRBV19,.,TRBJ2-4,TGTGCCAGTAGTATGGCTCGACAGGAGGAAAACATTCAGTACTTC,CASSMARQEENIQYF
.,TRBV5-1,.,TRBJ1-2,TGCGCCAGCAGCTTGGGCCACCGAGATCCTAACTATGGCTACACCTTC,CASSLGHRDPNYGYTF
few,TRBV9,TRBD1,TRBJ2-1,TGTGCCAGCAGCTTAACCGGGACAGGACATGAGCAGTTCTTC,CASSLTGTGHEQFF
.,TRBV6-5,TRBD1,TRBJ1-5,TGTGCCAGCAGAGGGACAGGGATTCAGCCCCAGCATTTT,CASRGTGIQPQHF
.,TRBV2,.,TRBJ2-2,TGTGCCAGCAGTATAGAGGGTGTCGGGGAGCTGTTTTTT,CASSIEGVGELFF
.,TRBV6-2/TRBV6-3,.,TRBJ1-1,TGTGCCAGCAGCCCGATGAGGGAGGTCGCTGAAGCTTTCTTT,CASSPMREVAEAFF
.,TRBV2,.,TRBJ2-1,TGTGCCAGCAGCCTCTGGCTGGGATTTAGGAATGAGCAGTTCTTC,CASSLWLGFRNEQFF